This record looks at one T cell receptor (beta chain) sequence and its context. The data originate from a study of blood T cell repertoires in COVID-19. Study overall: Samples representing acute and convalescent COVID-19 were sourced from the United States, Italy and Spain. PBMCs, B-cell-depleted T cells, or T cells were the source of the cDNA or gDNA that made up the material.

V lost 5 bases to trimming and J lost 2 bases, with 12 bases between them. There are 14 residues in the CDR3. CDR1 MNHEY and CDR2 SVGAGI come from the germline V gene. Per the original methods: By means of reference gene primer amplification, nucleated cell counts were estimated. The repertoire was sequenced with immunoSEQ multiplex PCR; TCRdb's copy has only in-frame clones and lacks some. Clonal size and the V and J genes are those of that table, whereas D and trimming came from the DNA. The sample yields approximately 25,000 clones, around 89% seen once. The clonotype comes from a woman aged 60-70 years with active COVID-19. The sequenced material came from peripheral blood. The chain uses TRBV6-5 and TRBJ1-2; D uncertain. CDR3 region: CASSRRRTNYGYTF. As DNA, the CDR3 is TGTGCCAGCAGTAGGAGGAGAACCAACTATGGCTACACCTTC.